The 29 T cell receptor beta chains given below trace back to one sample, sequenced in a study of cytomegalovirus exposure and HLA in healthy donors. Researchers ran the PCR with 60 Vbeta and 13 Jbeta primers. Clones were read by immunoSEQ multiplex PCR, and TCRdb kept only the in-frame ones, dropping some. The data show roughly 140,000 clones, 78% seen once. Sequencing was carried out using PBMCs. The receptors here all came from a male donor in good health and CMV-seronegative.

This clone is a singleton in its sample. V is TRBV7-9 and J is TRBJ1-2, with D uncertain. The CDR3 is 10 residues long. Germline CDR1 SEHNR, CDR2 FQNEAQ (reference sequence). Trimming removed 1 base from V and 12 bases from J, with 6 bases in between. This chain's CDR3 is CASSLVGDTF. The CDR3, as DNA: TGTGCCAGCAGCTTAGTCGGGGACACCTTC.

For the CDR3, the DNA is TGTGCCAGCAGCCCCTCCGGCGGAACCTGCGAGCAGTACTTC. Residues: CASSPSGGTCEQYF. The chain uses TRBV11-3 and TRBJ2-7; D is undetermined. Germline-derived CDR1 and CDR2 are SGHNT and YENEEA. V lost 5 bases and J lost 6, with 17 bases in between. The CDR3 runs 14 residues.

The V gene is TRBV5-1, the J gene TRBJ2-7; 9 bases agree with TRBD2. Germline CDR1 SGHRS, CDR2 YFSETQ. The CDR3 contains 15 residues. V was pared by 2 bases and J by 2 bases, with 5 bases of the junction left unmatched. This chain's CDR3 is CASSFASGVAYEQYF. The CDR3 coding sequence is TGCGCCAGCAGCTTCGCTAGCGGGGTTGCCTACGAGCAGTACTTC.

This clone was recorded only once. The chain couples TRBV7-9 to TRBJ2-3, with 9 positions matching TRBD2. The germline V gene has CDR1 SEHNR and CDR2 FQNEAQ (reference sequence). V shed 10 bases and J 1 base; nucleotides not matched to a gene: 15. The CDR3 is made up of 17 amino acids. The CDR3 region is CATPFELAGRGTDTQYF. CDR3 nucleotide sequence: TGTGCCACCCCGTTTGAGCTAGCGGGACGGGGCACAGATACGCAGTATTTT.

This clone was counted a few times. This specimen includes other DNA sequences encoding the same CDR3. This rearrangement joins TRBV6-5 to TRBJ1-6; possibly TRBD1 for D (6 bases). CDR1 is MNHEY, CDR2 SVGAGI, per germline. Trimming pared 6 bases from V and 8 bases from J, leaving 17 bases between. CDR3 length equals 15 residues. CDR3 nucleotide sequence: TGTGCCAGCAGCCGGGGAGGGGGGGGAGATTCACCCCTCCACTTT. This codes for CASSRGGGGDSPLHF.

The V gene is TRBV6-5, the J gene TRBJ2-7; TRBD2 might be the D (5 bases). Germline CDR1 MNHEY, CDR2 SVGAGI. The CDR3 is made up of 15 amino acids. V was pared by 0 bases and J by 4 bases, with 13 bases between. The CDR3 protein is CASSYSPRGPYEQYF. The DNA for the CDR3 is TGTGCCAGCAGTTACTCCCCCCGCGGGCCGTACGAGCAGTACTTC.

The chain carries TRBV9 and TRBJ2-1, with TRBD2 identical over 8 bases. This CDR3 is built from 18 residues. Germline-derived CDR1 and CDR2 are SGDLS and YYNGEE. Trimming cost V 0 bases and J 7 bases; bases outside gene matches: 15. The chain's CDR3 is CASSVDRANSGDPNEQFF. The CDR3 region has the DNA TGTGCCAGCAGCGTAGACAGGGCTAATAGCGGGGACCCTAATGAGCAGTTCTTC.

The sample holds one count of this clone. The chain is built from TRBV13 and TRBJ1-2, with a weak D call TRBD1 (6 bases). Germline assignment: CDR1 PRHDT and CDR2 FYEKMQ (reference sequence). V shed 5 bases and J shed 4 bases, with 14 bases lying between them. CDR3 length: 14 residues. The CDR3 loop reads CASSHWGGGYGYTF. As DNA, the CDR3 is TGTGCCAGCAGCCACTGGGGGGGCGGCTATGGCTACACCTTC.

In DNA form, the CDR3 reads TGTGCCAGCTCCCCGGGAGGTTCTAACTATGGCTACACCTTC. This sequence encodes CASSPGGSNYGYTF. The V call is TRBV18, the J call TRBJ1-2; D unclear. Germline V gene sequence: CDR1 KGHSH, CDR2 LQKENI. The CDR3 loop spans 14 amino acids. V lost 6 bases to trimming and J lost 0 bases, with 11 bases between them.

The chain carries TRBV30 and TRBJ2-7, with 9 bases matching TRBD2. V dropped 2 bases and J dropped 7; count of bases not matched to a gene: 6. Germline-derived CDR1 and CDR2 are GTSNPN and SVGIG (reference sequence). The length of the CDR3 is 13 residues. CDR3 in amino acids: CAWSLAGAGEQYF. The CDR3 DNA reads TGTGCCTGGAGTTTAGCGGGAGCGGGGGAGCAGTACTTC.

There are a few counts of this clone. The rearrangement links TRBV30 to TRBJ1-2; a weak D match, TRBD1 (6 bases). Germline lookup yields CDR1 GTSNPN and CDR2 SVGIG (reference sequence). Trimming left V 0 bases short and J 8 bases short, with 13 bases between. The CDR3 covers 13 residues. CDR3 in amino acids: CAWSVKDRGGYTF. Here the CDR3 DNA reads TGTGCCTGGAGTGTCAAGGACAGAGGAGGCTACACCTTC. Based on the CDR3 plus reference TRBV30 and TRBJ1-2, the full variable domain is SQTIHQWPATLVQPVGSPLSLECTVEGTSNPNLYWYRQAAGRGLQLLFYSVGIGQISSEVPQNLSASRPQDRQFILSSKKLLLSDSGFYLCAWSVKDRGGYTFGSGTRLTVV.

The chain is built from TRBV27 and TRBJ2-1; 9 nucleotides line up with TRBD1. The CDR3 totals 16 residues. After removal of 3 bases from V and 2 bases from J, the junction contained 5 bases not matched to a gene. Looked up from germline, CDR1 is MNHEY and CDR2 is SMNVEV (reference sequence). The CDR3 region is CASSFVGTGTYNEQFF. The CDR3 DNA reads as TGTGCCAGCAGTTTCGTAGGGACAGGGACCTACAATGAGCAGTTCTTC.

Worth noting for this clone: The sample holds other DNA sequences that translate to the same CDR3. The chain employs TRBV7-9 and TRBJ2-3, with unresolved D. CDR3 length equals 15 residues. The germline V gene has CDR1 SEHNR and CDR2 FQNEAQ (reference sequence). The V end was cut by 6 bases, the J end by 0 bases, with 13 bases between. The CDR3 bases are TGTGCCAGCAGTTCTCCGACACCTAGCACAGATACGCAGTATTTT. It translates to CASSSPTPSTDTQYF.

The gene calls are TRBV6-1 and TRBJ2-5; 12 bases align to TRBD2. Losses at the gene ends were 7 bases for V and 4 bases for J; bases not matched to a gene: 7. The CDR3 is 15 residues long. Germline CDR1 reads MNHNS; CDR2 reads SASEGT. The CDR3 sequence is CASTRLAGEGETQYF. The CDR3 DNA follows: TGTGCCAGCACTCGACTAGCGGGAGAGGGAGAGACCCAGTACTTC.

V is TRBV5-1 and J is TRBJ2-5; no definite D call. This CDR3 is 11 amino acids long. Between the trimmed V and J ends, which lost 4 bases and 5 bases, there was a span of 6 bases. Germline values: CDR1 SGHRS, CDR2 YFSETQ. This CDR3 is CASSLVETQYF. CDR3 nucleotide sequence: TGCGCCAGCAGCCTCGTGGAGACCCAGTACTTC.

In nucleotides, the CDR3 is TGTGCCAGCAGTTTCCGGACTAGCGGGGGGGCGGGCGAGCAGTACTTC. Its protein is CASSFRTSGGAGEQYF. The chain links TRBV6-6 to TRBJ2-7; 15 bases are a match to TRBD2. This CDR3 is 16 amino acids long. Germline CDR1 is MNHNY and CDR2 is SVGAGI (reference sequence). V gave up 4 bases and J gave up 6 bases; unmatched junction bases: 7.

The J gene is TRBJ2-7, the V gene TRBV5-1, with 11 positions matching TRBD2. Germline CDR1 reads SGHRS; CDR2 reads YFSETQ. The length of the CDR3 is 15 residues. V shed 4 bases, J shed 1 base, and the junction held 4 bases outside the gene matches. The CDR3 sequence: CASSGGTSGSYEQYF. The CDR3 nucleotides read TGCGCCAGCAGCGGTGGGACTAGCGGATCCTACGAGCAGTACTTC.

J is TRBJ2-1 and V is TRBV5-1; possible D gene TRBD1, 6 bases. Germline V gene lookup returns CDR1 SGHRS and CDR2 YFSETQ. The CDR3 has 15 residues. With 6 bases removed from V and 6 bases from J, the gap between germline ends came to 19 bases. The DNA for the CDR3 is TGCGCCAGCACTCAACAAGGGACACTATTCAATGAGCAGTTCTTC. Encoded protein: CASTQQGTLFNEQFF.

The V call is TRBV7-8, the J call TRBJ1-1; possible D gene TRBD1, 6 bases. This CDR3 contains 15 residues. V was pared by 5 bases and J by 1 base, with 14 bases between. Germline V gene lookup returns CDR1 SGHVS and CDR2 FQNEAQ. The CDR3 nucleotides are TGTGCCAGCAGCCTATTACAGGGAAGGAACACTGAAGCTTTCTTT. It specifies CASSLLQGRNTEAFF. The complete variable domain, with remaining parts taken from reference TRBV7-8 and TRBJ1-1, reads GAGVSQSPRYKVAKRGQDVALRCDPISGHVSLFWYQQALGQGPEFLTYFQNEAQLDKSGLPSDRFFAERPEGSVSTLKIQRTQQEDSAVYLCASSLLQGRNTEAFFGQGTRLTVV.

The genes are TRBV4-1 and TRBJ1-2; D perhaps matches TRBD1 (5 bases). The V gene's germline CDR1 is MGHRA and CDR2 YSYEKL. The CDR3 length is 17 residues. V was clipped by 1 base and J by 3 bases, with 18 bases between them. DNA of the CDR3: TGCGCCAGCAGCCAAGGGGCGATCGGGGGTGGGTACTATGGCTACACCTTC. Translating gives CASSQGAIGGGYYGYTF.

The J gene is TRBJ2-5, the V gene TRBV5-6; 14 bases line up with TRBD2. V shed 0 bases and J 5 bases; nucleotides not matched to a gene: 3. The CDR3 length is 16 residues. Germline assignment: CDR1 SGHDT and CDR2 YYEEEE. CDR3: CASSLGLAGGRETQYF. Written as DNA, the CDR3 is TGTGCCAGCAGCTTGGGACTAGCGGGAGGGCGGGAGACCCAGTACTTC.

This clone has just a few counts. This sequence joins TRBV29-1 and TRBJ1-1, with 9 bases that match TRBD1. Germline-derived CDR1 and CDR2 are SQVTM and ANQGSEA. The CDR3 sequence is 16 residues long. V shed 5 bases and J 6 bases; nucleotides not matched to a gene: 16. The CDR3 loop is CSVLQGAYYSNAEAFF. The DNA of the CDR3 is TGCAGCGTTCTACAGGGGGCCTATTATTCCAACGCTGAAGCTTTCTTT.

V and J are TRBV12-5 and TRBJ1-1; 8 nucleotides line up with TRBD1. Germline CDR1 and CDR2: LGHNT and FRNRAP. The CDR3 spans 13 residues. V shed 8 bases, J shed 5 bases, and the junction held 7 bases outside the gene matches. In nucleotides, the CDR3 is TGTGCTAGTTCAGGGGGCGCGGATACTGAAGCTTTCTTT. Translated, it gives CASSGGADTEAFF.

The V call is TRBV5-1, the J call TRBJ2-5; 8 bases align to TRBD1. Germline values: CDR1 SGHRS, CDR2 YFSETQ. The CDR3 covers 13 residues. The trim removed 6 bases at V and 5 bases at J, leaving 6 bases unmatched. CDR3 sequence: CASTQDRAETQYF. CDR3 bases: TGCGCCAGCACCCAGGACAGGGCCGAGACCCAGTACTTC.

The CDR3: CASSLLLAGPYNEQFF. DNA of the CDR3: TGTGCCAGCAGTTTATTACTAGCGGGACCGTACAATGAGCAGTTCTTC. V gene TRBV27 combines with J gene TRBJ2-1, with 10 nucleotides matching TRBD2. CDR3 length equals 16 residues. After removal of 1 base from V and 4 bases from J, the junction contained 4 bases not matched to a gene. From germline, CDR1 is MNHEY and CDR2 SMNVEV (reference sequence).

The V gene is TRBV4-3, the J gene TRBJ1-1; TRBD1 agrees at 8 bases. The CDR3 runs 17 residues. J lost 0 bases, V lost 1 base, and 7 bases had no gene match. Looked up from germline, CDR1 is LGHNA and CDR2 is YSLEER. In nucleotides, the CDR3 is TGCGCCAGCAGCCAAGCGTCGACAGGGGCCCTGAACACTGAAGCTTTCTTT. This codes for CASSQASTGALNTEAFF.

The chain employs TRBV4-1 and TRBJ1-2; TRBD1 might be the D (5 bases). V was cut by 3 bases and J by 4 bases, with 15 bases left in between. Looked up from germline, CDR1 is MGHRA and CDR2 is YSYEKL. The CDR3 length is 15 residues. CDR3: CASSQTETGSYGYTF. In nucleotides, the CDR3 is TGCGCCAGCAGCCAGACCGAAACAGGTTCCTATGGCTACACCTTC.

The genes are TRBV27 and TRBJ1-2, with D unclear. CDR3 length: 15 amino acids. V lost 0 bases and J lost 5, with 13 bases in between. Germline CDR1 and CDR2: MNHEY and SMNVEV (reference sequence). CDR3 coding DNA: TGTGCCAGCAGTTTATCGGCTTCGGCAGGATATGGCTACACCTTC. Protein product: CASSLSASAGYGYTF.

This clone was counted only a few times. The chain uses TRBV30 and TRBJ1-2; TRBD1 agrees at 9 bases. After removal of 2 bases from V and 5 bases from J, the junction contained 3 bases not matched to a gene. The CDR3 contains 13 residues. The germline CDR1 and CDR2 sequences are GTSNPN and SVGIG (reference sequence). The CDR3 region is CAWSPGQGYGYTF. DNA for the CDR3: TGTGCCTGGAGTCCCGGACAGGGGTATGGCTACACCTTC.